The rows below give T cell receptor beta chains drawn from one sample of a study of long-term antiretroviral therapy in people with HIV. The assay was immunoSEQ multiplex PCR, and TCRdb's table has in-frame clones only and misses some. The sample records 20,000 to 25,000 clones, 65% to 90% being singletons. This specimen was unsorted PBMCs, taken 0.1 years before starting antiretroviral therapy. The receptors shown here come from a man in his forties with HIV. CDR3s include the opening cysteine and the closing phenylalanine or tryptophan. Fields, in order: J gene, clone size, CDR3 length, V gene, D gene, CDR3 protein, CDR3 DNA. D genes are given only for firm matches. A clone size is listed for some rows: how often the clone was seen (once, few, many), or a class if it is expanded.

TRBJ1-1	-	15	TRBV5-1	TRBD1	CASSLVGRGLTEAFF	TGCGCCAGCAGCTTGGTGGGCAGGGGGCTTACTGAAGCTTTCTTT
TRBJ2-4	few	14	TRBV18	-	CASSLQGAKNIQYF	TGTGCCAGCTCACTACAGGGAGCCAAAAACATTCAGTACTTC
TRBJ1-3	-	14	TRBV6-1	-	CASLRGSSGNTIYF	TGTGCCAGTCTGAGGGGGTCCTCTGGAAACACCATATATTTT
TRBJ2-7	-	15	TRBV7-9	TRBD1	CASSLQGTGLSEQYF	TGTGCCAGCAGCCTCCAAGGGACAGGGCTAAGCGAGCAGTACTTC
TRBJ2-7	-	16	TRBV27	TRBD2	CASSTRLAGETYEQYF	TGTGCCAGCAGTACCCGACTAGCGGGGGAGACCTACGAGCAGTACTTC
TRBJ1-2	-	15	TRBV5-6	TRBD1	CASSLSTGLRYGYTF	TGTGCCAGCAGCTTGTCGACAGGGCTTAGGTATGGCTACACCTTC
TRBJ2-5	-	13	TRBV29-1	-	CSVEAGPGETQYF	TGCAGCGTTGAAGCAGGGCCGGGAGAGACCCAGTACTTC
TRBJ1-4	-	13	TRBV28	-	CATYVRGDEKLFF	TGTGCCACCTACGTTAGGGGGGATGAAAAACTGTTTTTT
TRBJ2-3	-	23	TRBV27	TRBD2	CASSPQMFGPSPGLAGRTDTQYF	TGTGCCAGCAGCCCCCAGATGTTTGGGCCCTCTCCGGGACTAGCGGGGCGCACAGATACGCAGTATTTT
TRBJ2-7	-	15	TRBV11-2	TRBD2	CASSKTSGRSYEQYF	TGTGCCAGCAGCAAAACTAGCGGGAGGTCCTACGAGCAGTACTTC
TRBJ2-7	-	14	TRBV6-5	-	CASSYNQGSHEQYF	TGTGCCAGCAGTTACAACCAGGGGAGCCACGAGCAGTACTTC
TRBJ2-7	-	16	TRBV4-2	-	CASSQEAQGDFYEQYF	TGTGCCAGCAGCCAAGAAGCTCAAGGGGATTTCTACGAGCAGTACTTC
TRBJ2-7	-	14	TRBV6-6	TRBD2	CASRKGSGSDEQYF	TGTGCCAGCAGGAAGGGTAGCGGGAGCGACGAGCAGTACTTC
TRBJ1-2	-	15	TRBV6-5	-	CASSTHRVRDYGYTF	TGTGCCAGCAGTACCCATCGGGTCAGGGACTATGGCTACACCTTC
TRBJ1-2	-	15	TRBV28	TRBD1	CASSLGTGGNYGYTF	TGTGCCAGCAGTCTCGGGACAGGAGGAAACTATGGCTACACCTTC
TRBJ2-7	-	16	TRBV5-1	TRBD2	CASSLGGSGGSYEQYF	TGCGCCAGCAGCTTGGGGGGTAGCGGGGGCTCCTACGAGCAGTACTTC
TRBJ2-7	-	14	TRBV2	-	CASSEVGKGVEQYF	TGTGCCAGCAGTGAAGTGGGAAAGGGTGTGGAGCAGTACTTC
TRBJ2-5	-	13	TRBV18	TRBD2	CASSPGLGETQYF	TGTGCCAGCTCACCGGGACTAGGCGAGACCCAGTACTTC
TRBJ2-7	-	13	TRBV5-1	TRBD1	CASSLEGANEQYF	TGCGCCAGCAGCTTGGAGGGGGCCAACGAGCAGTACTTC
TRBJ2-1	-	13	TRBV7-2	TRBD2	CASSLREEGEQFF	TGTGCCAGCAGCTTGCGGGAGGAGGGTGAGCAGTTCTTC
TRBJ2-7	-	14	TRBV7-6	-	CASSLTLGAYEQYF	TGTGCCAGCAGCTTGACCCTAGGTGCTTACGAGCAGTACTTC
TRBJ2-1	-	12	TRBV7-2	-	CASSLVRGAEFF	TGTGCCAGCAGCTTAGTCCGGGGGGCGGAGTTCTTC
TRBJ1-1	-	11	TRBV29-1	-	CSVGGAAEAFF	TGCAGCGTCGGGGGCGCGGCCGAAGCTTTCTTT